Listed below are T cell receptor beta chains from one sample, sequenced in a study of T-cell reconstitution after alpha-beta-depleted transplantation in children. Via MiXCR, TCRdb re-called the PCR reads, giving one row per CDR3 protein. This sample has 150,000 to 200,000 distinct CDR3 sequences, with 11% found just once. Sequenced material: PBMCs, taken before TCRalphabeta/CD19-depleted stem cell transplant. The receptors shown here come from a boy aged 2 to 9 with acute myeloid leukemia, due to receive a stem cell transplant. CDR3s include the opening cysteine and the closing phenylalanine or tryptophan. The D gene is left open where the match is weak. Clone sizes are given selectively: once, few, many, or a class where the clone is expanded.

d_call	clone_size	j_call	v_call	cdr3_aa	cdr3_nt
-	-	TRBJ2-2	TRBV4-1	CASSQQDLDTGELFF	TGCGCCAGCAGCCAGCAGGATTTGGACACCGGGGAGCTGTTTTTT
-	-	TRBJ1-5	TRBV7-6	CASSLSPWTESNQPQHF	TGTGCCAGCAGCTTAAGCCCCTGGACAGAATCCAATCAGCCCCAGCATTTT
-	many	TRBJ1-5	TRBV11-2	CASSLLGANQPQHF	TGTGCCAGCAGCTTATTGGGGGCCAATCAGCCCCAGCATTTT
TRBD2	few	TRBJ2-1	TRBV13	CASSPEGLAGKYNEQFF	TGTGCCAGCAGCCCAGAGGGTCTAGCGGGAAAATACAATGAGCAGTTCTTC
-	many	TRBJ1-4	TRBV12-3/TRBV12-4	CASSPLTGREKLFF	TGTGCCAGCAGTCCCTTGACGGGTCGCGAAAAACTGTTTTTT
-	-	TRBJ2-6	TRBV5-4	CASSRTVPGANVLTF	TGTGCCAGCAGCCGGACGGTTCCTGGGGCCAACGTCCTGACTTTC
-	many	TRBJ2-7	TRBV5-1	CASSYSYEQYF	TGTGCCAGCAGTTACTCTTACGAGCAGTACTTC
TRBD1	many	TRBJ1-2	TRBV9	CASSVGDRVYGYTF	TGTGCCAGCAGCGTAGGGGACAGAGTCTATGGCTACACCTTC
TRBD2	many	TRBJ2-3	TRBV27	CASSLEARTSGVHTTQYF	TGTGCCAGCAGTCTAGAGGCGCGGACTAGCGGGGTCCACACTACGCAGTATTTT
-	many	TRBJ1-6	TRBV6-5	CASSYGLGGERGSPLHF	TGTGCCAGCAGTTACGGGCTGGGGGGGGAGAGGGGTTCACCCCTCCACTTT
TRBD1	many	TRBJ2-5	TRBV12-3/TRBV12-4	CASSPRGTGRRETQYF	TGTGCCAGCAGCCCCCGGGGGACAGGGAGACGAGAGACCCAGTACTTC
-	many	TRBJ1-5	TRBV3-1	CASSTHVNQPQHF	TGTGCCAGCAGCACCCACGTAAATCAGCCCCAGCATTTT
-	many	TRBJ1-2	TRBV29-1	CSVIGSYGYTF	TGCAGCGTTATCGGGTCCTATGGCTACACCTTC
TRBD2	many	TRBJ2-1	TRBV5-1	CASSSSSGRYNEQFF	TGCGCCAGCAGCTCGTCTAGCGGGAGGTACAATGAGCAGTTCTTC
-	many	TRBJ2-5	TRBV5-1	CASSLVGSQETQYF	TGCGCCAGCAGCTTGGTGGGGTCCCAAGAGACCCAGTACTTC
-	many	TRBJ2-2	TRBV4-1	CASSRSRAPNTGELFF	TGCGCCAGCAGTCGCTCGAGGGCGCCAAACACCGGGGAGCTGTTTTTT
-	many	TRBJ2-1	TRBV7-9	CASSSVGGVGEQFF	TGTGCCAGCAGCTCAGTGGGGGGAGTCGGTGAGCAGTTCTTC
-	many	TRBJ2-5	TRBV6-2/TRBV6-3	CASGAGAVTQYF	TGTGCCAGCGGGGCGGGGGCGGTGACCCAGTACTTC
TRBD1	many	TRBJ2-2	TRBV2	CASSEIQGATGELFF	TGTGCCAGCAGCGAGATACAGGGGGCCACCGGGGAGCTGTTTTTT
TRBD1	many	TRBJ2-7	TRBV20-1	CSAIQGANEQYF	TGCAGTGCCATACAGGGGGCCAACGAGCAGTACTTC
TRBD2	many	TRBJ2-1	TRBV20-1	CSARLSGRLYNEQFF	TGCAGTGCTCGTCTTAGCGGGAGGTTATACAATGAGCAGTTCTTC
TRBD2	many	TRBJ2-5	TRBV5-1	CASSQGTSGGHETQYF	TGCGCCAGCAGCCAAGGAACTAGCGGGGGGCATGAGACCCAGTACTTC
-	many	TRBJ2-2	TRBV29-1	CSVVFADYNTGELFF	TGCAGCGTTGTATTTGCGGACTATAACACCGGGGAGCTGTTTTTT
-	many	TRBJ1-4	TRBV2	CASSEDSWVTNEKLFF	TGTGCCAGCAGTGAGGACAGTTGGGTAACTAATGAAAAACTGTTTTTT
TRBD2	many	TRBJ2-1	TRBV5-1	CASSIGTSGRAVEQFF	TGCGCCAGCAGCATAGGGACTAGCGGGAGGGCCGTGGAGCAGTTCTTC
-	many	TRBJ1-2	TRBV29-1	CSVEILGGGYGYTF	TGCAGCGTTGAAATACTTGGGGGCGGCTATGGCTACACCTTC
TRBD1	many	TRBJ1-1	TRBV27	CASSLSGQGAEAFF	TGTGCCAGCAGTTTATCCGGACAGGGCGCTGAAGCTTTCTTT
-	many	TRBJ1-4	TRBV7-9	CASSLVGTAATEKLFF	TGTGCCAGCAGCTTAGTGGGAACAGCAGCCACTGAAAAACTGTTTTTT
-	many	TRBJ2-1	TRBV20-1	CSARDWLLVDNEQFF	TGCAGTGCTAGAGATTGGCTACTAGTCGACAATGAGCAGTTCTTC
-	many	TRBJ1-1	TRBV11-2	CASSLEGDGNTEAFF	TGTGCCAGCAGCTTAGAAGGGGATGGGAACACTGAAGCTTTCTTT
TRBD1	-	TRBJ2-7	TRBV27	CASSFGTGGFYEQYF	TGTGCCAGCAGTTTTGGGACAGGGGGGTTCTACGAGCAGTACTTC
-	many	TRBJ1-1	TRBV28	CASTSWAGNTEAFF	TGTGCCAGCACTTCTTGGGCGGGGAACACTGAAGCTTTCTTT
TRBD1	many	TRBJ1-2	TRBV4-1	CASSQDRPGQGYGYTF	TGCGCCAGCAGCCAAGACAGGCCGGGACAGGGCTATGGCTACACCTTC
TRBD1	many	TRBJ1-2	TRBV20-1	CSAYDREGYGYTF	TGCAGTGCCTATGACAGGGAAGGCTATGGCTACACCTTC
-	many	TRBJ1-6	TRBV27	CASSSPREALRSPLHF	TGTGCCAGCAGTTCCCCGCGGGAGGCCCTAAGGTCACCCCTCCACTTT
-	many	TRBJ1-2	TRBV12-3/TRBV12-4	CASSYRESDGYTF	TGTGCCAGCAGCTACAGGGAGTCAGATGGCTACACCTTC
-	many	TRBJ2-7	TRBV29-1	CSAGPSYSGAYEQYF	TGCAGCGCCGGACCATCATACTCAGGCGCCTACGAGCAGTACTTC
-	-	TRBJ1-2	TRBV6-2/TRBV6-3	CASSDGPPYGYTF	TGTGCCAGCAGTGACGGTCCCCCTTATGGCTACACCTTC
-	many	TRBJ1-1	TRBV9	CASSVGGGVNTEAFF	TGTGCCAGCAGCGTAGGGGGGGGGGTGAACACTGAAGCTTTCTTT
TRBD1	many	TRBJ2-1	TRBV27	CASSFFGTGGSGSEDEQFF	TGTGCCAGCAGTTTTTTTGGGACAGGGGGCTCCGGTAGTGAAGATGAGCAGTTCTTC
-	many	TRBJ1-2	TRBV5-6	CASSLGGNGYTF	TGTGCCAGCAGCTTGGGGGGAAATGGCTACACCTTC
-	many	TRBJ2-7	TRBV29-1	CSVEDPGQEYEQYF	TGCAGCGTTGAAGATCCGGGACAAGAATACGAGCAGTACTTC
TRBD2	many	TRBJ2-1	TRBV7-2	CASSLSLAHYNEQFF	TGTGCCAGCAGCTTATCACTAGCGCACTACAATGAGCAGTTCTTC
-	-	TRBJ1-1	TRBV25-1	CASSALQGRGNTEAFF	TGTGCCAGCAGTGCCTTACAGGGTCGGGGAAACACTGAAGCTTTCTTT
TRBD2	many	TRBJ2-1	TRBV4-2	CASSQGSSGGGEQFF	TGTGCCAGCAGCCAAGGGTCTAGCGGGGGGGGAGAGCAGTTCTTC
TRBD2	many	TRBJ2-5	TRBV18	CASSPDSGGQETQYF	TGTGCCAGCTCACCAGATAGCGGGGGCCAAGAGACCCAGTACTTC
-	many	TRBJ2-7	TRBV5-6	CASSSDYEQYF	TGTGCCAGCAGCTCCGACTACGAGCAGTACTTC
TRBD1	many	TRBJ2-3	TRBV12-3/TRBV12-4	CASSWDRGPDTQYF	TGTGCCAGCAGTTGGGACAGGGGCCCAGATACGCAGTATTTT
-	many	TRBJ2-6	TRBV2	CASKPLFTQTGSGANVLTF	TGTGCCAGCAAACCACTTTTCACCCAGACAGGCTCTGGGGCCAACGTCCTGACTTTC
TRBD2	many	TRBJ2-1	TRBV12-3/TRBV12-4	CASSPRGSGGIYNEQFF	TGTGCCAGCAGTCCCCGTGGTAGCGGGGGGATCTACAATGAGCAGTTCTTC
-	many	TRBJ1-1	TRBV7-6	CASFSVNTEAFF	TGTGCCAGCTTTTCGGTGAACACTGAAGCTTTCTTT
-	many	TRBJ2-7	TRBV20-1	CSATNLNYEQYF	TGCAGTGCTACCAACCTGAACTACGAGCAGTACTTC
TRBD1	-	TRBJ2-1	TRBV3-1	CASSKPGQNNEQFF	TGTGCCTCCAGCAAACCGGGACAGAACAATGAGCAGTTCTTC
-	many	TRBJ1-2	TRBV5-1	CASSLGGRVKFYGYTF	TGCGCCAGCAGCTTGGGGGGCAGAGTGAAGTTCTATGGCTACACCTTC
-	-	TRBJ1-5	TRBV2	CASSEFIFSNQPQHF	TGTGCCAGCAGTGAGTTTATTTTTAGCAATCAGCCCCAGCATTTT